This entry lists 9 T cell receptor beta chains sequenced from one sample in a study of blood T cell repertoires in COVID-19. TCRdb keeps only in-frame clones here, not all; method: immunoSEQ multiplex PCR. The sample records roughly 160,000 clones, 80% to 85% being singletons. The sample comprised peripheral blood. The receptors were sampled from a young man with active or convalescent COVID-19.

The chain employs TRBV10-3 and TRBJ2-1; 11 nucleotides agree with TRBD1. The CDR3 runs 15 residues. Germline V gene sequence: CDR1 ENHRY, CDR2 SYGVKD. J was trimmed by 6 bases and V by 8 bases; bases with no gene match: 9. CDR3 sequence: CAIGPGQGDFNEQFF. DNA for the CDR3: TGTGCCATCGGACCGGGACAGGGGGACTTCAATGAGCAGTTCTTC.

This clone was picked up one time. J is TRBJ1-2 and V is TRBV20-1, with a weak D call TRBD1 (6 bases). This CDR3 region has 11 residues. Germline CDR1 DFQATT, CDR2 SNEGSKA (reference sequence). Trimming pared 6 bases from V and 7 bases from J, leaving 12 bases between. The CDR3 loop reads CSAYRVGGYTF. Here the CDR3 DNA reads TGCAGTGCCTACAGGGTTGGTGGCTACACCTTC.

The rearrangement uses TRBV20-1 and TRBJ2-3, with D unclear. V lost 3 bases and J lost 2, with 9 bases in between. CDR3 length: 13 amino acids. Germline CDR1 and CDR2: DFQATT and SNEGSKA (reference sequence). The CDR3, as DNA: TGCAGTGCTAGTAAGGCGGTCACAGATACGCAGTATTTT. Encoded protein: CSASKAVTDTQYF.

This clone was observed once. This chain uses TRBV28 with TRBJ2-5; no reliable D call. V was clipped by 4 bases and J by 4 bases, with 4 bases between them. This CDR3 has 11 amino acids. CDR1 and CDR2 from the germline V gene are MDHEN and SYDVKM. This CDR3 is CASSSLETQYF. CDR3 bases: TGTGCCAGCAGTTCGTTAGAGACCCAGTACTTC.

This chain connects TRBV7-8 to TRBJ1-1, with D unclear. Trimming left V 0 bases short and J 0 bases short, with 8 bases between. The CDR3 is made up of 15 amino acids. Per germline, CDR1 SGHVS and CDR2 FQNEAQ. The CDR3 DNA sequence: TGTGCCAGCAGCTTAGCACAGTCAATGAACACTGAAGCTTTCTTT. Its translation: CASSLAQSMNTEAFF.

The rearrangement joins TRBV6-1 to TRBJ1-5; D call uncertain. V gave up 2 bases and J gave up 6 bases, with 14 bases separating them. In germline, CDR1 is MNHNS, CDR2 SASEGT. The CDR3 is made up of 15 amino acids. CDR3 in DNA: TGTGCCAGCAGTGAAAGGTCAGGAATTCCTCAGCCCCAGCATTTT. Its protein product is CASSERSGIPQPQHF.

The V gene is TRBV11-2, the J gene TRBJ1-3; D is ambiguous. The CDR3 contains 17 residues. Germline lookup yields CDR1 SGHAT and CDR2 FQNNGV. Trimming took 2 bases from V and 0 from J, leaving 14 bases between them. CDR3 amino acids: CASSLFVPLSSGNTIYF. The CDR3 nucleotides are TGTGCCAGCAGCTTATTTGTGCCCCTCAGCTCTGGAAACACCATATATTTT.

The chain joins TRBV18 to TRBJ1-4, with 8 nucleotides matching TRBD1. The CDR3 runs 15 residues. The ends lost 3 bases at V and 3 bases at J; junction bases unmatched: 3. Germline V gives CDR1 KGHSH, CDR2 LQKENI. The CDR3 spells CASSPQDRANEKLFF. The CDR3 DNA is TGTGCCAGCTCACCCCAGGACAGGGCTAATGAAAAACTGTTTTTT.

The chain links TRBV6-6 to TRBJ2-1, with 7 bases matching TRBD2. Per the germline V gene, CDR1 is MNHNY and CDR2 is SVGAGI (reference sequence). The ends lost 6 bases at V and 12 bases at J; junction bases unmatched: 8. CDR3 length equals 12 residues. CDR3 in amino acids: CASRYLSGAQFF. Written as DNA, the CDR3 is TGTGCCAGCAGGTACCTCAGCGGGGCGCAGTTCTTC.